This T cell receptor beta chain was recovered during a study of blood T cells in healthy people across ages. Next came a second PCR, run for roughly 7 to 12 cycles, which used a sample-barcoded 5' primer along with a J-beta primer mix. TCRdb re-derived calls from the 5' RACE reads in MiXCR, one entry per CDR3 protein. The data show approximately 730,000 distinct CDR3 sequences, about 55% seen once. This clonotype was seen a single time. The CDR3 has 13 residues. The germline CDR1 and CDR2 sequences are SQVTM and ANQGSEA. V was clipped by 7 bases and J by 7 bases; unmatched bases: 12. The authors isolated at least 6 million PBMCs per sample.

This sequence originates from a man aged 80 or over in good health. This chain links TRBV29-1 with TRBJ1-1; 7 nucleotides match TRBD1. The sequencing sample was made of blood. CDR3 region: CSGHRRGDGEAFF. The DNA of the CDR3 is TGCAGCGGACATCGCAGGGGGGACGGTGAAGCTTTCTTT. The complete variable domain, with remaining parts taken from reference TRBV29-1 and TRBJ1-1, reads SAVISQKPSRDICQRGTSLTIQCQVDSQVTMMFWYRQQPGQSLTLIATANQGSEATYESGFVIDKFPISRPNLTFSTLTVSNMSPEDSSIYLCSGHRRGDGEAFFGQGTRLTVV.